Reported below is one T cell receptor (beta chain). This specimen comes from a study of CD8 T cells in Susac syndrome. Study as a whole: Treatment status at blood draw for the Susac syndrome patients was therapy-naive, corticosteroids, or intravenous immunoglobulin alone.

Reverse transcription used roughly 0.5 to 1 ug RNA and random hexamers. Amplification of TCR beta CDR3 across 54 Vbeta and 13 Jbeta was performed with immunoSEQ multiplex PCR. TCRdb itself ran the immunoSEQ multiplex PCR reads through MiXCR, one entry per CDR3 protein. The sample includes approximately 25,000 distinct CDR3 sequences, 93% of them seen just once. The source material was CD8+ T cells from PBMCs. The receptor's source is a human donor with Susac syndrome.

CDR3 protein: CASSSSGGITDTQYF. CDR3 sequence (DNA): TGTGCCAGCAGTTCCAGCGGGGGGATCACAGATACGCAGTATTTT. The V gene is TRBV12-3 or TRBV12-4, the J gene TRBJ2-3, with TRBD2 identical over 9 bases. The length of the CDR3 is 15 residues. Germline trimming cut 4 bases from V and 2 bases from J; bases unmatched to any gene: 4.